This passage covers 27 T cell receptor beta chains from one sample sequenced in a study of T-cell reconstitution after alpha-beta-depleted transplantation in children. Unique molecular identifiers were incorporated during preparation of the TCRbeta library. One entry per CDR3 protein, called by TCRdb with MiXCR from the PCR reads. Seen here are about 420,000 distinct CDR3 sequences, approximately 10% observed once, and the top ten hold approximately 5%. The sequences come from PBMCs from the stem cell graft donor, collected from the stem cell graft. These receptors originate from a human donor who donated a stem cell graft to a child with acute myeloid leukemia.

The V call is TRBV7-6, the J call TRBJ2-5; 12 bases are a match to TRBD2. The CDR3 is 16 residues long. Germline loops: CDR1 SGHVS, CDR2 FNYEAQ. The ends lost 5 bases at V and 5 bases at J; junction bases unmatched: 9. CDR3 sequence: CASSPSSGRGVETQYF. The CDR3 region has the DNA TGTGCCAGCAGCCCCTCTAGCGGGAGGGGAGTGGAGACCCAGTACTTC.

The chain links TRBV5-1 to TRBJ2-1, with 11 nucleotides matching TRBD2. The V and J ends lost 4 bases and 1 base, in that order; junction bases with no gene match: 13. Germline CDR1 is SGHRS and CDR2 is YFSETQ. This CDR3 spans 19 amino acids. CDR3 bases: TGCGCCAGCAGCATAGATGGGCTAGCGGGAGGCGGGTCCTACAATGAGCAGTTCTTC. It encodes CASSIDGLAGGGSYNEQFF.

This clonotype showed up just a few times. This chain connects TRBV7-3 to TRBJ2-3; 9 nucleotides agree with TRBD1. Germline V CDR1 and CDR2: SGHTA, FQGTGA. The CDR3 totals 14 residues. With 4 bases clipped from V and 2 bases from J, the junction kept 1 base outside the gene matches. DNA for the CDR3: TGTGCCAGCAGCTGGACAGGGGTCACAGATACGCAGTATTTT. This encodes CASSWTGVTDTQYF.

The rearrangement links TRBV30 to TRBJ1-2; TRBD1 matches 8 bases. The germline CDR1 and CDR2 sequences are GTSNPN and SVGIG (reference sequence). The V segment lost 3 bases and the J segment 7 bases; nucleotides outside the gene matches: 7. The CDR3 has 13 amino acids. The CDR3 here is CAWSDRQGFGYTF. The CDR3 DNA reads as TGTGCCTGGAGCGATCGACAGGGGTTTGGCTACACCTTC.

The genes are TRBV20-1 and TRBJ2-2; D gene unclear. V was trimmed by 1 base and J by 2 bases, leaving 5 bases between them. The germline gives CDR1 DFQATT, CDR2 SNEGSKA (reference sequence). CDR3 length equals 13 residues. This chain's CDR3 is CSARVTNTGELFF. The CDR3 DNA is TGCAGTGCTAGAGTCACCAACACCGGGGAGCTGTTTTTT.

This clonotype was counted between two and nine times. The CDR3 nucleotides read TGTGCCAGCAGCTTAGTGCCTAGCGGGAGGGCCAATGAGCAGTTCTTC. Amino acid sequence: CASSLVPSGRANEQFF. This chain connects TRBV7-2 to TRBJ2-1, with 12 bases identical to TRBD2. The V and J ends lost 1 base and 6 bases, in that order; junction bases with no gene match: 4. The CDR3 runs 16 residues. From germline, CDR1 is SGHTA and CDR2 FQGNSA.

The chain recombines TRBV5-1 with TRBJ2-5, with 7 nucleotides matching TRBD2. CDR1 and CDR2 (germline): SGHRS, YFSETQ. After removal of 0 bases from V and 5 bases from J, the junction contained 13 bases not matched to a gene. CDR3 size: 17 residues. The DNA for the CDR3 is TGCGCCAGCAGCTTGGGGGTTGACGCGGGAGCGGGGGAGACCCAGTACTTC. This gives the protein CASSLGVDAGAGETQYF.

This sequence joins TRBV4-3 and TRBJ2-3; the D is unclear. The CDR3 length is 15 residues. In germline, CDR1 is LGHNA, CDR2 YSLEER. Trimming took 0 bases from V and 2 from J, leaving 9 bases between them. The CDR3 DNA sequence: TGCGCCAGCAGCCAAGATAAGGGTTACACAGATACGCAGTATTTT. Amino acid sequence: CASSQDKGYTDTQYF.

This clonotype was seen a handful of times. The gene calls are TRBV29-1 and TRBJ2-7; perhaps TRBD2 as D (5 bases). CDR3 length equals 12 residues. V gave up 7 bases and J gave up 5 bases, with 15 bases separating them. The germline V gene encodes CDR1 SQVTM and CDR2 ANQGSEA. CDR3 in DNA: TGCAGCGCCCGCGGGTTGTTCGACGAGCAGTACTTC. Its protein product is CSARGLFDEQYF.

This clonotype appeared a single time. Written as DNA, the CDR3 is TGTGCCAGCAGCTCCTCTTTTGGGGGGATCTACAATGAGCAGTTCTTC. It specifies CASSSSFGGIYNEQFF. This rearrangement joins TRBV5-6 to TRBJ2-1; TRBD2 might be the D (6 bases). CDR1 SGHDT and CDR2 YYEEEE come from the germline V gene. V lost 3 bases to trimming and J lost 3 bases, with 16 bases between them. The CDR3 spans 16 residues.

In this sample, this clonotype turned up many times. The CDR3, as DNA: TGCGCCAGCAGCTATGGGGAGGGAGAAGCCATTCAGTACTTC. This codes for CASSYGEGEAIQYF. This chain joins TRBV5-1 and TRBJ2-4; 7 nucleotides match TRBD2. The germline gives CDR1 SGHRS, CDR2 YFSETQ. CDR3 length: 14 residues. V lost 3 bases, J lost 9 bases, and 9 bases stayed unmatched.

The chain employs TRBV4-1 and TRBJ2-7; D not resolved. In germline, CDR1 is MGHRA, CDR2 YSYEKL. Trimming took off 2 bases at V and 3 bases at J, with 8 bases between the two ends. The CDR3 sequence is 13 residues long. CDR3 region: CASSQIAGYEQYV. The CDR3 DNA is TGCGCCAGCAGCCAAATAGCCGGCTACGAGCAGTACGTC.

This chain joins TRBV9 and TRBJ2-5; 8 bases align to TRBD1. The CDR3 is 19 amino acids. With 0 bases clipped from V and 3 bases from J, the junction kept 16 bases outside the gene matches. Germline CDR1 reads SGDLS; CDR2 reads YYNGEE. DNA for the CDR3: TGTGCCAGCAGCGTAGTTGGTCAGGGGGCGTACGGAGAAAAAGAGACCCAGTACTTC. It codes for CASSVVGQGAYGEKETQYF.

In its sample, this clonotype was seen many times. V gene TRBV7-8 combines with J gene TRBJ2-7; TRBD2 matches at 9 bases. J gave up 7 bases and V 10 bases, and 8 bases lay outside the gene matches. This CDR3 contains 12 residues. Germline lookup yields CDR1 SGHVS and CDR2 FQNEAQ. The CDR3 DNA is TGTGCCACTATGGGAGCGGGAGGTGAGCAGTACTTC. Encoded protein: CATMGAGGEQYF.

This chain uses TRBV6-2 or TRBV6-3 with TRBJ2-1; 11 nucleotides agree with TRBD2. This CDR3 region has 14 residues. The trim removed 6 bases at V and 4 bases at J, leaving 2 bases unmatched. The V gene's germline CDR1 is MNHEY and CDR2 SVGEGT. CDR3 DNA sequence: TGTGCCAGCAGGACTAGCGGGGTATACAATGAGCAGTTCTTC. Protein: CASRTSGVYNEQFF.

The chain employs TRBV20-1 and TRBJ1-2, with 11 bases lining up with TRBD1. The CDR3 covers 15 residues. With V trimmed by 1 base and J by 2 bases, 3 bases remained unmatched. Per the germline V gene, CDR1 is DFQATT and CDR2 is SNEGSKA (reference sequence). This chain's CDR3 is CSARVRTGGNYGYTF. For the CDR3, the DNA is TGCAGTGCTAGAGTCCGGACAGGGGGCAACTATGGCTACACCTTC.

This clonotype was seen more than once but under ten times. This chain connects TRBV25-1 to TRBJ2-5, with D perhaps matching TRBD1 (6 bases). Germline V CDR1 and CDR2: MGHDK, SYGVNS. The CDR3 contains 13 residues. V was pared by 6 bases and J by 4 bases, with 12 bases between. The CDR3 bases are TGTGCCAGCAGACTTCCAGGGGTAGAGACCCAGTACTTC. Translating it yields CASRLPGVETQYF.

This clonotype has only one observation. One end of the junction varies from germline; a read error may be responsible. The chain employs TRBV6-1 and TRBJ1-5, with D maybe TRBD1 (5 bases). CDR1 MNHNS and CDR2 SASEGT come from the germline V gene. This CDR3 has 13 amino acids. The CDR3 sequence: CASRAGRNQPHHF. DNA for the CDR3: TGTGCCAGCAGGGCAGGGCGCAATCAGCCCCACCATTTT.

This clonotype was seen many times. The rearrangement links TRBV9 to TRBJ2-2, with TRBD2 matching 9 bases. Trimming removed 4 bases from V and 4 bases from J; junction bases left unmatched: 2. CDR1 SGDLS and CDR2 YYNGEE come from the germline V gene. The CDR3 length is 14 residues. CDR3 sequence: CASSRGGGTGELFF. CDR3 coding DNA: TGTGCCAGCAGCCGCGGGGGGGGCACCGGGGAGCTGTTTTTT.

This clonotype was detected a few times. The chain carries TRBV7-9 and TRBJ2-1, with TRBD2 matching over 8 bases. CDR3 size: 14 residues. The J segment lost 6 bases and the V segment lost 1 base, leaving 2 bases of the junction unmatched. The germline gives CDR1 SEHNR, CDR2 FQNEAQ (reference sequence). The CDR3 loop is CASSLDTSGNEQFF. The CDR3 nucleotides are TGTGCCAGCAGCTTAGACACTAGCGGCAATGAGCAGTTCTTC. Full variable domain (outside the CDR3, taken from reference TRBV7-9 and TRBJ2-1): DTGVSQNPRHKITKRGQNVTFRCDPISEHNRLYWYRQTLGQGPEFLTYFQNEAQLEKSRLLSDRFSAERPKGSFSTLEIQRTEQGDSAMYLCASSLDTSGNEQFFGPGTRLTVL.

The chain has TRBV7-3 and TRBJ2-1; TRBD2 agrees at 7 bases. CDR3 length: 13 residues. Per germline, CDR1 SGHTA and CDR2 FQGTGA. The trim removed 9 bases at V and 5 bases at J, leaving 7 bases unmatched. The CDR3 loop is CASAQTSNNEQFF. DNA of the CDR3: TGTGCCAGTGCCCAGACTAGCAACAATGAGCAGTTCTTC.

The table lists this clonotype with a few counts. DNA of the CDR3: TGCAGTGCTAGAGCGGGAACAGGAGCAACTAATGAAAAACTGTTTTTT. This sequence encodes CSARAGTGATNEKLFF. This chain links TRBV20-1 with TRBJ1-4, with D possibly being TRBD1 (5 bases). With 1 base removed from V and 0 bases from J, the gap between germline ends came to 12 bases. The CDR3 loop spans 16 amino acids. Germline values: CDR1 DFQATT, CDR2 SNEGSKA (reference sequence).

This clonotype was seen a handful of times. The chain links TRBV11-1 to TRBJ2-1; D is tentatively TRBD1 or TRBD2 (6 bases each). CDR3 size: 15 residues. V was pared by 1 base and J by 6 bases, with 13 bases between. Germline V lookup: CDR1 SGHAT, CDR2 FQDESV (reference sequence). CDR3 loop: CASSLDYGGPNEQFF. CDR3 sequence (DNA): TGTGCCAGCAGCTTAGATTATGGGGGGCCCAATGAGCAGTTCTTC. The full variable domain, in which reference TRBV11-1 and TRBJ2-1 provide the parts outside the CDR3, is EAEVAQSPRYKITEKSQAVAFWCDPISGHATLYWYRQILGQGPELLVQFQDESVVDDSQLPKDRFSAERLKGVDSTLKIQPAELGDSAMYLCASSLDYGGPNEQFFGPGTRLTVL.

This chain links TRBV7-2 with TRBJ2-7, with D possibly matching TRBD2 (5 bases). CDR1 is SGHTA, CDR2 FQGNSA, per germline. The length of the CDR3 is 13 residues. The germline V and J ends were trimmed by 7 bases and 2 bases, with 12 bases remaining between them. CDR3 protein: CASTIFGTYEQYF. For the CDR3, the DNA is TGTGCCAGCACCATTTTCGGGACCTACGAGCAGTACTTC.

As concerns this clonotype: A read error may explain this, as a much larger clone is one base away. The chain has TRBV7-3 and TRBJ2-2; 8 nucleotides align to TRBD1. Trimming removed 2 bases from V and 0 bases from J; junction bases left unmatched: 2. The V gene's germline CDR1 is SGHTA and CDR2 FQGTGA. CDR3 length: 16 residues. The CDR3 bases are TGTGCCAGCAGCTTACAGGGGGCCTCGAACACCGGGGAGCTGTTTTTT. Amino acids: CASSLQGASNTGELFF.

This clonotype has only a few counts. The chain is built from TRBV5-5 and TRBJ1-6; D not resolved. The CDR3 is made up of 17 amino acids. Trimming removed 2 bases from V and 7 bases from J, with 19 bases in between. The germline V gene has CDR1 SGHKS and CDR2 YYEKEE (reference sequence). The DNA for the CDR3 is TGTGCCAGCAGCTTTCGGTTCGAGGAGTACCTCAATTCACCCCTCCACTTT. As protein: CASSFRFEEYLNSPLHF.

In its sample, this clonotype was seen a few times. V gene TRBV5-1 combines with J gene TRBJ2-1; 7 bases agree with TRBD1. Losses at the gene ends were 7 bases for V and 5 bases for J; bases not matched to a gene: 15. CDR3 length: 16 residues. CDR1 is SGHRS, CDR2 YFSETQ, per germline. The chain's CDR3 is CASYYIPGQTNNEQFF. CDR3 bases: TGCGCCAGCTACTATATTCCGGGACAGACTAACAATGAGCAGTTCTTC.